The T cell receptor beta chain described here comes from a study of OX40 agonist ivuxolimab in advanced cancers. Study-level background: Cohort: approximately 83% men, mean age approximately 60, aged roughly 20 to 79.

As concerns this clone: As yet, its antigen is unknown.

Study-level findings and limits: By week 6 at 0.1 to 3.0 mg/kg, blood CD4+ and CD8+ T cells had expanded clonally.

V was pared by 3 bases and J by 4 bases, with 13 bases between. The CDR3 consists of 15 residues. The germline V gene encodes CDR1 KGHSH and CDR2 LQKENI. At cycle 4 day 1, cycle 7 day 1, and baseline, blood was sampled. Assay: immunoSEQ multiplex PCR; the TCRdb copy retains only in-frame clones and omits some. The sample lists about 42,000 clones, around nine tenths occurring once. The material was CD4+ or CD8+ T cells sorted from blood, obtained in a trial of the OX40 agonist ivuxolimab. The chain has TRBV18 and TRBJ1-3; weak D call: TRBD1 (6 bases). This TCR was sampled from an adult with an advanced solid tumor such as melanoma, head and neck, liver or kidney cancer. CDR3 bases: TGTGCCAGCTCACCCCCTTACAGGGCCGGAAACACCATATATTTT. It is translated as CASSPPYRAGNTIYF.